The 13 T cell receptor beta chains below all came from one sample that was sequenced in a study of regulatory T cells in long-lasting Graves disease. HTBI primers from iRepertoire and Arm-PCR of CDR3 regions yielded the TCR beta libraries. TCRdb fed the multiplex PCR reads into MiXCR, producing one record per CDR3 protein. The table records roughly 500,000 distinct CDR3 sequences, less than 15% of them present only once. Time point meaning: newly diagnosed GD, antithyroid drugs for less than 3 months. Extracted PBMC RNA gave rise to the TCR library. These data are also associated with another study on T cells in Graves' hyperthyroidism and ophthalmopathy.

The starting material was peripheral blood mononuclear cells (PBMCs), obtained at new diagnosis, from a patient treated with antithyroid drugs. These receptors were collected from a woman aged 50 to 60 with Graves disease.

This clonotype was detected only a few times. The V call is TRBV5-1, the J call TRBJ1-2; 9 bases fit TRBD1. J gave up 5 bases and V 3 bases, and 14 bases lay outside the gene matches. CDR1 is SGHRS and CDR2 is YFSETQ in the germline V gene. The CDR3 contains 17 residues. The chain's CDR3 is CASSSLTGGELRYGYTF. The CDR3 bases are TGCGCCAGCAGCTCCCTGACAGGGGGAGAACTACGATATGGCTACACCTTC.

Remarks on this clonotype: A much larger clone differs by one base, so this may be a read error. The CDR3 DNA is TGTGCCAGCAGCTCTGTAGGCCCCAGGAAGACCCAGTACTTC. Its translation is CASSSVGPRKTQYF. This chain links TRBV7-6 with TRBJ2-5, with no clear D. Germline values: CDR1 SGHVS, CDR2 FNYEAQ. This CDR3 has 14 residues. With 4 bases removed from V and 6 bases from J, the gap between germline ends came to 15 bases.

This clonotype has ten or more counts. The chain links TRBV7-2 to TRBJ2-1, with TRBD2 identical over 13 bases. CDR1 SGHTA and CDR2 FQGNSA come from the germline V gene. The V gene end was trimmed by 5 bases and the J gene end by 9 bases; junction bases not matched to a gene: 1. CDR3 length: 13 amino acids. CDR3 bases: TGTGCCAGCAGCACTAGCGGGAGGGGTGAGCAGTTCTTC. Translated: CASSTSGRGEQFF.

This clonotype was observed many times. The V call is TRBV9, the J call TRBJ2-1; unclear D gene. The CDR3 spans 15 residues. The germline V and J ends were trimmed by 0 bases and 8 bases, with 15 bases remaining between them. CDR1 and CDR2 from the germline V gene are SGDLS and YYNGEE. The CDR3 DNA is TGTGCCAGCAGCGTAGAGGCTGGATTATCTGATGAGCAGTTCTTC. Its translation is CASSVEAGLSDEQFF.

J is TRBJ1-3 and V is TRBV18; D is uncertain. CDR1 is KGHSH, CDR2 LQKENI, per germline. The V end lost 5 bases, the J end lost 0 bases, and 14 bases lay between the germline ends. The CDR3 totals 16 residues. CDR3 loop: CASSSRAEPSGNTIYF. CDR3 coding DNA: TGTGCCAGCTCATCCCGGGCCGAACCCTCTGGAAACACCATATATTTT.

This clonotype was observed a single time. Here the CDR3 DNA reads TGTGCCAGCAGCGCTAGCGGAGACCACACAGATACGCAGTATTTT. This codes for CASSASGDHTDTQYF. The chain uses TRBV7-9 and TRBJ2-3; 7 bases are shared with TRBD2. This CDR3 has 15 residues. Germline V gene lookup returns CDR1 SEHNR and CDR2 FQNEAQ (reference sequence). V lost 5 bases, J lost 2 bases, and 7 bases stayed unmatched.

The V and J genes are TRBV12-3 or TRBV12-4 and TRBJ1-5; maybe TRBD1 (5 bases). With 3 bases removed from V and 4 bases from J, the gap between germline ends came to 13 bases. The CDR3 extends over 15 amino acids. DNA of the CDR3: TGTGCCAGCAGTTTTAACCCGACAGTAAATCAGCCCCAGCATTTT. Amino acids: CASSFNPTVNQPQHF.

At least ten counts were recorded for this clonotype. This chain uses TRBV28 with TRBJ2-1; perhaps TRBD2 as D (6 bases). Germline V lookup: CDR1 MDHEN, CDR2 SYDVKM. This CDR3 spans 15 amino acids. Trimming pared 7 bases from V and 4 bases from J, leaving 17 bases between. In DNA, the CDR3 is TGTGCCAGCACCGGCGGTCTAGCGACATACAATGAGCAGTTCTTC. Protein sequence: CASTGGLATYNEQFF.

This clonotype was recorded at least ten times. Here the CDR3 DNA reads TGTGCCAGCTCACGGGAGGGTTCCTACAATGAGCAGTTCTTC. As protein: CASSREGSYNEQFF. This chain links TRBV18 with TRBJ2-1, with TRBD2 identical over 7 bases. This CDR3 has 14 residues. V was pared by 4 bases and J by 1 base, with 1 base of the junction left unmatched. Germline CDR1 reads KGHSH; CDR2 reads LQKENI.

This clonotype was seen many times. The genes are TRBV7-3 and TRBJ2-3; 12 positions agree with TRBD2. The ends lost 0 bases at V and 1 base at J; junction bases unmatched: 2. This CDR3 contains 17 residues. Germline V gene lookup returns CDR1 SGHTA and CDR2 FQGTGA. The CDR3 loop is CASSLTSSGRGTDTQYF. CDR3 nucleotide sequence: TGTGCCAGCAGCTTAACGTCTAGCGGGAGGGGCACAGATACGCAGTATTTT. The full variable domain, its missing parts supplied by reference TRBV7-3 and TRBJ2-3, is GAGVSQTPSNKVTEKGKYVELRCDPISGHTALYWYRQSLGQGPEFLIYFQGTGAADDSGLPNDRFFAVRPEGSVSTLKIQRTERGDSAVYLCASSLTSSGRGTDTQYFGPGTRLTVL.

The chain carries TRBV6-1 and TRBJ2-1; TRBD1 matches at 8 bases. The CDR3 contains 16 residues. Germline lookup yields CDR1 MNHNS and CDR2 SASEGT. V dropped 2 bases and J dropped 8; count of bases not matched to a gene: 11. The CDR3: CASSELFGQGYDEQFF. In DNA form, the CDR3 reads TGTGCCAGCAGTGAACTCTTCGGACAGGGTTACGATGAGCAGTTCTTC.

The V call is TRBV30, the J call TRBJ2-1; no clear D. The J call may be in error: the DNA end matches TRBJ2-5 better. CDR3 length equals 12 residues. Germline loops: CDR1 GTSNPN, CDR2 SVGIG (reference sequence). The CDR3 reads CAWGQQRETQYF. CDR3 bases: TGTGCCTGGGGTCAGCAGAGGGAGACCCAGTACTTC.

At least ten counts were recorded for this clonotype. This chain connects TRBV30 to TRBJ2-5, with 7 bases matching TRBD1. Per germline, CDR1 GTSNPN and CDR2 SVGIG (reference sequence). The junction had 3 bases not matched to a gene; V was cut back by 1 base and J by 1 base. CDR3 length equals 14 residues. The CDR3 DNA reads as TGTGCCTGGAGTGCATCAGGGGGCCAAGAGACCCAGTACTTC. Its protein is CAWSASGGQETQYF.